The present entry profiles one TCR beta chain with its context. The data are from a study of shared clonotypes between healthy human individuals. The CDR3 spans 16 residues. Per germline, CDR1 MDHEN and CDR2 SYDVKM. Trimming left V 4 bases short and J 2 bases short, with 16 bases between. Per the original methods: Junction-only sequences without quality scores were provided by ImmunoSEQ, so filtering was different. Assay used: immunoSEQ multiplex PCR; TCRdb lists only in-frame clones, some missing. V and J calls plus clone size are reproduced from that table; the DNA served to infer D and trimming. This table has about half a million clones, 70% to 80% appearing once.

Sequenced input: PBMCs. This chain uses TRBV28 with TRBJ2-3; possible D gene TRBD2, 5 bases. This clonotype was sampled from a woman aged 40-49 years in good health. Some clones in this sample may be carry-over from other donors' samples. CDR3: CASSSPRTGITDTQYF. The DNA of the CDR3 is TGTGCCAGCAGTTCCCCCCGGACGGGGATCACAGATACGCAGTATTTT. Complete variable domain (other parts from reference TRBV28 and TRBJ2-3): DVKVTQSSRYLVKRTGEKVFLECVQDMDHENMFWYRQDPGLGLRLIYFSYDVKMKEKGDIPEGYSVSREKKERFSLILESASTNQTSMYLCASSSPRTGITDTQYFGPGTRLTVL.